One and the same sample provided the 29 T cell receptor beta chains below, sequenced in a study of T cells in Graves' hyperthyroidism and ophthalmopathy. RNA transcripts gave rise to amplified TCR beta CDR3 regions. HTBI primers drove first-round RT-PCR of the TCR CDR3. In TCRdb, the multiplex PCR reads were re-called with MiXCR into one record per CDR3 protein. The data show hundreds of thousands of distinct CDR3 sequences, approximately 40% seen once. Sequences were obtained from blood. The receptors stem from a man aged 18 to 30 with Graves' hyperthyroidism.

This clonotype was detected ten times or more. The V call is TRBV20-1, the J call TRBJ1-1, with 9 bases fitting TRBD1. With 6 bases clipped from V and 4 bases from J, the junction kept 3 bases outside the gene matches. The germline gives CDR1 DFQATT, CDR2 SNEGSKA (reference sequence). CDR3 size: 12 residues. This CDR3 reads CSAQDRGTEAFF. The CDR3 nucleotides are TGCAGTGCCCAGGACAGGGGCACTGAAGCTTTCTTT.

This clonotype was detected many times. The chain combines TRBV2 with TRBJ1-3; unclear D gene. Germline CDR1 and CDR2: SNHLY and FYNNEI. With 6 bases removed from V and 4 bases from J, the gap between germline ends came to 7 bases. The CDR3 length is 12 residues. CDR3 DNA sequence: TGTGCCAGCAGGACCCTGGGAAACACCATATATTTT. The encoded protein is CASRTLGNTIYF.

The chain is built from TRBV7-2 and TRBJ2-2; 9 bases are shared with TRBD1. The trim removed 4 bases at V and 0 bases at J, leaving 3 bases unmatched. The CDR3 spans 16 residues. Germline V gives CDR1 SGHTA, CDR2 FQGNSA. CDR3 sequence reads: CASSSGTGTNTGELFF. In nucleotides, the CDR3 is TGTGCCAGCAGCTCCGGGACAGGGACGAACACCGGGGAGCTGTTTTTT.

This clonotype turned up a few times. The gene calls are TRBV10-3 and TRBJ2-5; 8 bases are a match to TRBD2. In germline, CDR1 is ENHRY, CDR2 SYGVKD. The V and J ends lost 10 bases and 4 bases, in that order; junction bases with no gene match: 11. This CDR3 contains 14 residues. The CDR3 DNA sequence: TGTGCCAGCAGATCAGCGGGGGCACGAGAGACCCAGTACTTC. The encoded protein is CASRSAGARETQYF.

Only a few counts were recorded for this clonotype. The chain has TRBV6-6 and TRBJ1-5; 10 nucleotides align to TRBD1. The CDR3 is made up of 15 amino acids. V gave up 4 bases and J gave up 2 bases; unmatched junction bases: 2. CDR1 MNHNY and CDR2 SVGAGI come from the germline V gene (reference sequence). The CDR3 loop reads CASSWTGGGNQPQHF. The CDR3 bases are TGTGCCAGCAGTTGGACAGGGGGTGGCAATCAGCCCCAGCATTTT.

This clonotype was counted many times. The rearrangement joins TRBV10-3 to TRBJ1-1; D remains ambiguous. Germline lookup yields CDR1 ENHRY and CDR2 SYGVKD. This CDR3 is 13 amino acids long. V was shortened by 7 bases and J by 3 bases, with 12 bases between the two germline ends. CDR3 residues: CAIMGGADTEAFF. The CDR3 DNA follows: TGTGCCATCATGGGCGGTGCAGACACTGAAGCTTTCTTT.

The gene calls are TRBV4-1 and TRBJ2-5; D is uncertain. The CDR3 spans 15 residues. Germline lookup yields CDR1 MGHRA and CDR2 YSYEKL. V lost 1 base to trimming and J lost 1 base, with 10 bases between them. CDR3 sequence: CASSQGILSQETQYF. The CDR3 bases are TGCGCCAGCAGCCAAGGAATTCTGTCCCAAGAGACCCAGTACTTC.

This clonotype appeared many times. The CDR3 loop is CSVDAGFNQPQHF. The CDR3 DNA reads as TGCAGCGTTGACGCAGGGTTTAATCAGCCCCAGCATTTT. This chain connects TRBV29-1 to TRBJ1-5; possible D gene TRBD1, 5 bases. The germline CDR1 and CDR2 sequences are SQVTM and ANQGSEA. V was trimmed by 3 bases and J by 4 bases, leaving 10 bases between them. The length of the CDR3 is 13 residues. The full variable domain, with the rest looked up from reference TRBV29-1 and TRBJ1-5, is SAVISQKPSRDICQRGTSLTIQCQVDSQVTMMFWYRQQPGQSLTLIATANQGSEATYESGFVIDKFPISRPNLTFSTLTVSNMSPEDSSIYLCSVDAGFNQPQHFGDGTRLSIL.

This clonotype was seen a handful of times. J is TRBJ1-1 and V is TRBV5-1; D is ambiguous. Trimming removed 2 bases at V and 1 base at J, with 12 bases between. CDR3 length equals 15 residues. Germline V CDR1 and CDR2: SGHRS, YFSETQ. This CDR3 reads CASSFGPQPNTEAFF. The DNA for the CDR3 is TGCGCCAGCAGCTTCGGACCGCAACCGAACACTGAAGCTTTCTTT.

The chain has TRBV6-6 and TRBJ2-2; no clear D. Germline CDR1 and CDR2: MNHNY and SVGAGI (reference sequence). This CDR3 has 15 residues. V lost 4 bases and J lost 0, with 9 bases in between. The CDR3 nucleotides read TGTGCCAGCAGTTGGGATACCGCGAACACCGGGGAGCTGTTTTTT. It specifies CASSWDTANTGELFF.

This clonotype was observed many times. This chain links TRBV15 with TRBJ2-7; TRBD1 aligns across 9 bases. V trimming: 4 bases; J trimming: 3 bases; junction bases outside the gene matches: 4. CDR1 is LNHNV and CDR2 is YYDKDF in the germline V gene (reference sequence). This CDR3 is 14 amino acids long. The CDR3 here is CATSMDRGHYEQYF. For the CDR3, the DNA is TGTGCCACCAGCATGGACAGGGGCCACTACGAGCAGTACTTC.

A few counts support this clonotype. The gene calls are TRBV20-1 and TRBJ1-5; no reliable D call. V dropped 4 bases and J dropped 0 bases, with 10 bases sitting between them. Germline CDR1 is DFQATT and CDR2 is SNEGSKA (reference sequence). CDR3 size: 14 residues. In DNA form, the CDR3 reads TGCAGTGCTATTCCCCCAGCTAGCAATCAGCCCCAGCATTTT. It is translated as CSAIPPASNQPQHF.

In its sample, this clonotype was seen a few times. The V gene is TRBV7-8, the J gene TRBJ2-2; D possibly corresponds to TRBD2 (5 bases). CDR3 length: 14 residues. Trimming removed 1 base from V and 6 bases from J, with 9 bases in between. CDR1 and CDR2 from the germline V gene are SGHVS and FQNEAQ. The CDR3 sequence is CASSLVGSAGELFF. CDR3 bases: TGTGCCAGCAGCTTAGTGGGGAGCGCCGGGGAGCTGTTTTTT.

In nucleotides, the CDR3 is TGTGCCAGCACGCGACAGGGGACGTATGGCTACACCTTC. It yields the protein CASTRQGTYGYTF. The chain has TRBV12-3 or TRBV12-4 and TRBJ1-2, with 8 bases aligning to TRBD1. Germline trimming cut 7 bases from V and 5 bases from J; bases unmatched to any gene: 6. The CDR3 totals 13 residues.

The gene calls are TRBV20-1 and TRBJ2-5; maybe TRBD2 (6 bases). V lost 5 bases to trimming and J lost 9 bases, with 19 bases between them. This CDR3 is 13 amino acids long. The V gene's germline CDR1 is DFQATT and CDR2 SNEGSKA (reference sequence). CDR3 in amino acids: CSAARGKRQPQYF. For the CDR3, the DNA is TGCAGTGCTGCTCGGGGGAAGAGGCAGCCCCAGTACTTC.

Ten or more counts support this clonotype. This chain uses TRBV15 with TRBJ2-2; the D gene is possibly TRBD1 (5 bases). CDR3 length equals 15 residues. Germline CDR1 LNHNV, CDR2 YYDKDF (reference sequence). The germline V and J ends were trimmed by 1 base and 1 base, with 7 bases remaining between them. The CDR3 spells CATSRGRENTGELFF. CDR3 DNA: TGTGCCACCAGCAGAGGCAGGGAGAACACCGGGGAGCTGTTTTTT. The variable domain in full, with the rest retrieved from reference TRBV15 and TRBJ2-2, is DAMVIQNPRYQVTQFGKPVTLSCSQTLNHNVMYWYQQKSSQAPKLLFHYYDKDFNNEADTPDNFQSRRPNTSFCFLDIRSPGLGDTAMYLCATSRGRENTGELFFGEGSRLTVL.

This clonotype was seen many times. The genes are TRBV12-3 or TRBV12-4 and TRBJ1-2, with D unresolved. Trimming cost V 7 bases and J 8 bases, with 17 bases left between them. CDR3 length equals 13 residues. Written as DNA, the CDR3 is TGTGCCAGCACTAGTCGAAGGAGGACCGGCTACACCTTC. This sequence encodes CASTSRRRTGYTF.

This clonotype was counted ten times or more. The chain joins TRBV6-6 to TRBJ2-7; D assignment may be TRBD1 or TRBD2 (5 bases each). The germline gives CDR1 MNHNY, CDR2 SVGAGI (reference sequence). The germline V and J ends were trimmed by 6 bases and 7 bases, with 13 bases remaining between them. There are 12 residues in the CDR3. The CDR3 reads CASRRGEGEQYF. CDR3 nucleotide sequence: TGTGCCAGCAGGAGAGGGGAAGGAGAGCAGTACTTC.

This clonotype was counted many times. The V gene is TRBV20-1, the J gene TRBJ2-2, with TRBD2 as a possible D gene (6 bases). Trimming cost V 3 bases and J 2 bases, with 7 bases left between them. The V gene's germline CDR1 is DFQATT and CDR2 SNEGSKA (reference sequence). This CDR3 has 13 amino acids. The CDR3 region is CSASGGNTGELFF. CDR3 bases: TGCAGTGCTAGCGGGGGTAACACCGGGGAGCTGTTTTTT.

This clonotype was seen at least ten times. The CDR3 nucleotides read TGTGCCAGCAGTGAAACAGGGACAGGGAGGACGTCCCAGCATTTT. This gives the protein CASSETGTGRTSQHF. The chain carries TRBV2 and TRBJ1-5; 9 nucleotides agree with TRBD1. Germline assignment: CDR1 SNHLY and CDR2 FYNNEI. This CDR3 region has 15 residues. Trimming took 2 bases from V and 11 from J; bases not matched to a gene: 10.

The CDR3 DNA reads as TGTGCCAGCAGCCATATGAGGGCAGGGGGCAACTATGGCTACACCTTC. Its translation is CASSHMRAGGNYGYTF. This chain uses TRBV7-9 with TRBJ1-2, with 8 bases that match TRBD1. Trimming at V came to 5 bases and at J to 2 bases, leaving 10 bases not matched to a gene. The germline V gene has CDR1 SEHNR and CDR2 FQNEAQ (reference sequence). This CDR3 is 16 amino acids long. The whole variable domain, filled in from reference TRBV7-9 and TRBJ1-2, reads DTGVSQNPRHKITKRGQNVTFRCDPISEHNRLYWYRQTLGQGPEFLTYFQNEAQLEKSRLLSDRFSAERPKGSFSTLEIQRTEQGDSAMYLCASSHMRAGGNYGYTFGSGTRLTVV.

V usage is TRBV5-1 and J usage is TRBJ2-7; TRBD2 aligns across 9 bases. The CDR3 has 14 residues. CDR1 SGHRS and CDR2 YFSETQ come from the germline V gene. V lost 1 base, J lost 2 bases, and 1 base stayed unmatched. The CDR3 is CASSLTSGPYEQYF. The CDR3 DNA follows: TGCGCCAGCAGCTTGACTAGCGGGCCCTACGAGCAGTACTTC.

The sample holds many counts of this clonotype. The chain links TRBV5-1 to TRBJ2-2, with D unresolved. The germline gives CDR1 SGHRS, CDR2 YFSETQ. This CDR3 comprises 14 residues. V gave up 3 bases and J gave up 7 bases, with 13 bases separating them. The CDR3 sequence: CASSWEGRVGELFF. The CDR3 coding sequence is TGCGCCAGCAGCTGGGAAGGACGGGTCGGGGAGCTGTTTTTT.

This clonotype turned up a few times. This chain connects TRBV7-2 to TRBJ2-7, with 8 bases that match TRBD1. V lost 2 bases, J lost 4 bases, and 7 bases stayed unmatched. Germline V lookup: CDR1 SGHTA, CDR2 FQGNSA. The CDR3 is 15 amino acids. CDR3 loop: CASSLLAGGIYEQYF. Here the CDR3 DNA reads TGTGCCAGCAGCTTACTGGCAGGGGGCATTTACGAGCAGTACTTC.

This clonotype has a count of ten or more. The gene calls are TRBV20-1 and TRBJ2-7; D remains unclear. Trimming removed 3 bases from V and 2 bases from J, with 8 bases in between. Germline-derived CDR1 and CDR2 are DFQATT and SNEGSKA (reference sequence). The CDR3 loop spans 12 amino acids. CDR3 in amino acids: CSASGSTYEQYF. In DNA, the CDR3 is TGCAGTGCTAGCGGGTCCACCTACGAGCAGTACTTC.

This clonotype was seen repeatedly, ten times or more. V usage is TRBV2 and J usage is TRBJ2-2; TRBD1 is a possible D gene (5 bases). V lost 3 bases to trimming and J lost 6 bases, with 8 bases between them. CDR1 is SNHLY and CDR2 is FYNNEI in the germline V gene. The CDR3 extends over 13 amino acids. The CDR3 loop reads CASSERTPGELFF. As DNA, the CDR3 is TGTGCCAGCAGTGAGAGGACACCCGGGGAGCTGTTTTTT.

The CDR3 sequence: CASSLRQGGPEEQYF. CDR3 nucleotide sequence: TGTGCCAGCAGCCTACGACAGGGGGGCCCTGAGGAGCAGTACTTC. This chain joins TRBV7-2 and TRBJ2-7, with 9 bases fitting TRBD1. There are 15 residues in the CDR3. The germline V gene has CDR1 SGHTA and CDR2 FQGNSA. The J segment lost 7 bases and the V segment lost 5 bases, leaving 12 bases of the junction unmatched.

The chain couples TRBV2 to TRBJ2-6, with a possible D match to TRBD2 (5 bases). Germline loops: CDR1 SNHLY, CDR2 FYNNEI. The CDR3 is 17 residues long. Trimming left V 0 bases short and J 3 bases short, with 12 bases between. DNA for the CDR3: TGTGCCAGCAGTGAAGCTAAGGAGGACCGTGGGGCCAACGTCCTGACTTTC. It translates to CASSEAKEDRGANVLTF.

This clonotype was counted at least ten times. The gene calls are TRBV10-3 and TRBJ1-5; perhaps TRBD1 as D (5 bases). Germline CDR1 is ENHRY and CDR2 is SYGVKD. V was cut by 4 bases and J by 0 bases, with 10 bases left in between. This CDR3 is built from 15 residues. CDR3 DNA: TGTGCCATCAGTGTGGGGGACCATAGCAATCAGCCCCAGCATTTT. Encoded protein: CAISVGDHSNQPQHF.